This TCR beta chain originates from a study of cytomegalovirus exposure and HLA in healthy donors. Whole-study context: The roughly 130 validation repertoires, a later analysis reported, used the same platform as the 600 to 700 repertoires from the first cohort.

Separation from the approximately 720-subject first cohort characterized the roughly 120-subject validation cohort, to which the donors belonged. About this clone itself: What it recognizes is unknown.

V was clipped by 3 bases and J by 7 bases; unmatched bases: 13. The germline gives CDR1 MNHNS, CDR2 SASEGT. The CDR3 spans 17 residues. Some clones are missing from TCRdb's copy, which holds only in-frame ones; the method was immunoSEQ multiplex PCR. The sample holds around 70,000 clones, 90% to 95% seen once. Study-level results: Rarity marked most TCR sequences, yet some public TCRs occurred in many donors. Altogether, 150 to 200 TCR beta chains were recorded as cytomegalovirus-associated.

This TCR was sampled from a young man in good health and CMV-seronegative. V usage is TRBV6-1 and J usage is TRBJ2-1; 9 bases map to TRBD1. The material sequenced was PBMCs. The chain's CDR3 is CASSDVTSGTGRNEQFF. As DNA, the CDR3 is TGTGCCAGCAGTGATGTAACCTCCGGGACAGGGCGGAATGAGCAGTTCTTC.